This T cell receptor (beta chain) was retrieved from a study of blood T cell repertoires in COVID-19. V lost 4 bases and J 0 bases, leaving 13 bases between the germline ends. The CDR3 runs to 16 residues. The germline gives CDR1 SGHAT, CDR2 FQNNGV. Measured with immunoSEQ multiplex PCR; TCRdb has only the in-frame clones, and not every one. There are 150,000 or so clones in the sample; 85% to 90% occur only once, and less than 0.7% lies in the top ten. The J gene is TRBJ1-5, the V gene TRBV11-2; tentative D call: TRBD1 (6 bases). This TCR was sampled from a man aged 55 to 70 with COVID-19, enrolled during active disease. Sample: peripheral blood. CDR3 sequence reads: CASSSGDRISNQPQHF. In nucleotides, the CDR3 is TGTGCCAGCAGCTCCGGAGACAGGATTAGCAATCAGCCCCAGCATTTT.